Shown below are 19 T cell receptor beta chains from a single sample sequenced in a study of shared clonotypes between healthy human individuals. The protocol was immunoSEQ multiplex PCR, while the TCRdb copy is restricted to in-frame clones and leaves out a portion. The sample gives about 990,000 clones, 75% to 85% of which show up once; 0.5% to 0.65% is in the top ten. Sequenced: memory CD4+ T cells from PBMCs. This sample's subset: CD45RA-negative fraction. All receptors come from a man aged 18 to 29 in good health. Some clones in this sample may be carry-over from other donors' samples.

The gene calls are TRBV9 and TRBJ2-2; 7 bases match TRBD1. CDR1 is SGDLS and CDR2 is YYNGEE in the germline V gene. V lost 3 bases, J lost 9 bases, and 11 bases stayed unmatched. This CDR3 has 15 residues. In DNA form, the CDR3 reads TGTGCCAGCAGCGCCCCCGGGACAGCACTAAGGGAGCTGTTTTTT. Translation: CASSAPGTALRELFF. The variable domain in full, completed from reference TRBV9 and TRBJ2-2, reads DSGVTQTPKHLITATGQRVTLRCSPRSGDLSVYWYQQSLDQGLQFLIQYYNGEERAKGNILERFSAQQFPDLHSELNLSSLELGDSALYFCASSAPGTALRELFFGEGSRLTVL.

This sequence joins TRBV5-1 and TRBJ2-7; TRBD1 agrees at 8 bases. From germline, CDR1 is SGHRS and CDR2 YFSETQ. The CDR3 loop spans 14 amino acids. Losses at the gene ends were 4 bases for V and 5 bases for J; bases not matched to a gene: 8. The CDR3: CASSAGQGSDEQYF. The CDR3 nucleotides are TGCGCCAGCAGCGCCGGACAGGGTTCGGACGAGCAGTACTTC.

This clone was counted at least ten times. This sequence joins TRBV28 and TRBJ2-1; 9 bases align to TRBD1. Looked up from germline, CDR1 is MDHEN and CDR2 is SYDVKM. The CDR3 spans 15 residues. J lost 6 bases, V lost 5 bases, and 8 bases had no gene match. The CDR3 sequence: CASSSRDRAGNEQFF. The DNA for the CDR3 is TGTGCCAGCAGTAGCCGGGACAGGGCGGGCAATGAGCAGTTCTTC. The variable domain in full, completed from reference TRBV28 and TRBJ2-1, reads DVKVTQSSRYLVKRTGEKVFLECVQDMDHENMFWYRQDPGLGLRLIYFSYDVKMKEKGDIPEGYSVSREKKERFSLILESASTNQTSMYLCASSSRDRAGNEQFFGPGTRLTVL.

This chain joins TRBV6-5 and TRBJ1-2; 9 bases line up with TRBD1. Germline CDR1 is MNHEY and CDR2 is SVGAGI. V lost 0 bases and J lost 6; bases outside the gene matches: 8. CDR3 size: 16 residues. The CDR3 region is CASSYSGTGRVDGYTF. Written as DNA, the CDR3 is TGTGCCAGCAGTTACTCAGGGACAGGGCGAGTGGATGGCTACACCTTC.

The chain has TRBV10-3 and TRBJ2-3; D is possibly TRBD1 (5 bases). Per germline, CDR1 ENHRY and CDR2 SYGVKD. V lost 6 bases, J lost 4 bases, and 14 bases lay in between. The CDR3 runs 14 residues. The CDR3 DNA sequence: TGTGCCATCAGGGGGCGTGAATCGCCAGATACGCAGTATTTT. Translation gives CAIRGRESPDTQYF.

This rearrangement joins TRBV7-9 to TRBJ1-2, with 7 bases lining up with TRBD1. The germline V gene has CDR1 SEHNR and CDR2 FQNEAQ (reference sequence). This CDR3 comprises 16 residues. With V trimmed by 6 bases and J by 0 bases, 10 bases remained unmatched. Written as DNA, the CDR3 is TGTGCCAGCAGAGATACCGGGACAGCATCTAACTATGGCTACACCTTC. Translating it yields CASRDTGTASNYGYTF. The full variable domain, rest sourced from reference TRBV7-9 and TRBJ1-2, is DTGVSQNPRHKITKRGQNVTFRCDPISEHNRLYWYRQTLGQGPEFLTYFQNEAQLEKSRLLSDRFSAERPKGSFSTLEIQRTEQGDSAMYLCASRDTGTASNYGYTFGSGTRLTVV.

The chain couples TRBV18 to TRBJ2-3, with 8 bases identical to TRBD1. The length of the CDR3 is 15 residues. Germline V gives CDR1 KGHSH, CDR2 LQKENI. Trimming at V came to 3 bases and at J to 6 bases, leaving 8 bases not matched to a gene. The CDR3 DNA reads as TGTGCCAGCTCACCTCTACGGACAGGGCAGGATACGCAGTATTTT. It codes for CASSPLRTGQDTQYF.

The chain links TRBV30 to TRBJ1-4; D gene uncertain. CDR1 and CDR2 (germline): GTSNPN, SVGIG (reference sequence). The CDR3 sequence is 14 residues long. Trimming took off 4 bases at V and 11 bases at J, with 20 bases between the two ends. The CDR3 bases are TGTGCCTGGAATAACCAACTCAGAAACGGTAAACTGTTTTTT. Protein product: CAWNNQLRNGKLFF.

This clone was observed a handful of times. This specimen includes other DNA sequences encoding the same CDR3. V usage is TRBV6-5 and J usage is TRBJ2-1; 12 nucleotides match TRBD2. Germline loops: CDR1 MNHEY, CDR2 SVGAGI. This CDR3 is built from 13 residues. Trimming at V came to 5 bases and at J to 9 bases, leaving 2 bases not matched to a gene. CDR3 in DNA: TGTGCCAGCAGTCAGGGACTAGCGGGTGAGCAGTTCTTC. Encoded protein: CASSQGLAGEQFF.

The chain employs TRBV29-1 and TRBJ2-7; 7 positions agree with TRBD1. Germline V CDR1 and CDR2: SQVTM, ANQGSEA. The CDR3 has 13 residues. V gave up 7 bases and J gave up 3 bases; unmatched junction bases: 9. The CDR3 sequence is CSARGQLDYEQYF. In nucleotides, the CDR3 is TGCAGCGCGAGGGGACAGCTAGACTACGAGCAGTACTTC.

Comment on this clone: This sample also contains other DNA sequences that code for the same CDR3. V is TRBV5-1 and J is TRBJ2-2; tentative D call: TRBD1 (6 bases). Trimming took off 4 bases at V and 6 bases at J, with 10 bases between the two ends. The CDR3 loop spans 13 amino acids. The germline CDR1 and CDR2 sequences are SGHRS and YFSETQ. This chain's CDR3 is CASSPQGSGELFF. Written as DNA, the CDR3 is TGCGCCAGCAGCCCACAGGGTTCCGGGGAGCTGTTTTTT.

The V call is TRBV5-4, the J call TRBJ2-5; D not resolved. The V gene's germline CDR1 is SGHNT and CDR2 YYREEE (reference sequence). Trimming took 3 bases from V and 5 from J, leaving 17 bases between them. The CDR3 covers 15 residues. The CDR3 sequence is CASSSGINFGETQYF. The CDR3 DNA is TGTGCCAGCAGCTCCGGAATAAACTTCGGGGAGACCCAGTACTTC.

The chain recombines TRBV4-2 with TRBJ2-7; 7 bases are a match to TRBD2. The CDR3 has 19 residues. Per the germline V gene, CDR1 is LGHNA and CDR2 is YNFKEQ. V trimming: 1 base; J trimming: 1 base; junction bases outside the gene matches: 16. In nucleotides, the CDR3 is TGTGCCAGCAGCCAAGTGGGGAGGGTGGCGGGGTACAAGTCCTACGAGCAGTACTTC. This sequence encodes CASSQVGRVAGYKSYEQYF.

The chain couples TRBV19 to TRBJ1-1; the D is unclear. The germline V gene has CDR1 LNHDA and CDR2 SQIVND (reference sequence). The CDR3 has 12 residues. Trimming stripped 1 base from V and 6 bases from J, with 6 bases between. The CDR3 is CASSIGVAEAFF. The CDR3 DNA reads TGTGCCAGTAGTATAGGGGTCGCTGAAGCTTTCTTT. Using reference TRBV19 and TRBJ1-1 for the parts outside the CDR3, the full variable domain is DGGITQSPKYLFRKEGQNVTLSCEQNLNHDAMYWYRQDPGQGLRLIYYSQIVNDFQKGDIAEGYSVSREKKESFPLTVTSAQKNPTAFYLCASSIGVAEAFFGQGTRLTVV.

The chain uses TRBV28 and TRBJ2-6; TRBD1 might be the D (5 bases). This CDR3 has 13 amino acids. Germline V lookup: CDR1 MDHEN, CDR2 SYDVKM. Trimming took off 7 bases at V and 4 bases at J, with 8 bases between the two ends. The CDR3 protein is CASNRSGANVLTF. The DNA of the CDR3 is TGTGCCAGCAACAGGTCCGGGGCCAACGTCCTGACTTTC.

The chain combines TRBV6-5 with TRBJ1-1, with 7 bases matching TRBD1. V trimming: 0 bases; J trimming: 0 bases; junction bases outside the gene matches: 4. From germline, CDR1 is MNHEY and CDR2 SVGAGI. This CDR3 has 16 residues. As DNA, the CDR3 is TGTGCCAGCAGTTACTCGAGAGGGGGCATGAACACTGAAGCTTTCTTT. Translating it yields CASSYSRGGMNTEAFF.

The chain joins TRBV10-1 to TRBJ2-1; 8 bases map to TRBD2. Losses at the gene ends were 6 bases for V and 7 bases for J; bases not matched to a gene: 8. The CDR3 is 14 amino acids. Germline CDR1 WNHNN, CDR2 SYGVQD (reference sequence). Here the CDR3 reads CASRPPGLVNEQFF. The CDR3 DNA is TGCGCCAGCAGACCCCCGGGACTAGTTAATGAGCAGTTCTTC.

This clone occurred a few times. Other nucleotide sequences from this sample produce the same CDR3. This sequence joins TRBV28 and TRBJ2-7, with a tentative D call TRBD2 (6 bases). Germline-derived CDR1 and CDR2 are MDHEN and SYDVKM. The length of the CDR3 is 11 residues. V lost 6 bases to trimming and J lost 4 bases, with 7 bases between them. The CDR3: CASRGLYEQYF. CDR3 in DNA: TGTGCCAGCAGGGGACTTTACGAGCAGTACTTC. Based on the CDR3 plus reference TRBV28 and TRBJ2-7, the full variable domain is DVKVTQSSRYLVKRTGEKVFLECVQDMDHENMFWYRQDPGLGLRLIYFSYDVKMKEKGDIPEGYSVSREKKERFSLILESASTNQTSMYLCASRGLYEQYFGPGTRLTVT.

The chain recombines TRBV28 with TRBJ1-1; D gene unclear. The germline V gene encodes CDR1 MDHEN and CDR2 SYDVKM. V was cut by 5 bases and J by 2 bases, with 12 bases left in between. CDR3 length equals 14 residues. This chain's CDR3 is CASSSPAGNTEAFF. The CDR3 DNA sequence: TGTGCCAGCAGTAGCCCCGCCGGAAACACTGAAGCTTTCTTT.